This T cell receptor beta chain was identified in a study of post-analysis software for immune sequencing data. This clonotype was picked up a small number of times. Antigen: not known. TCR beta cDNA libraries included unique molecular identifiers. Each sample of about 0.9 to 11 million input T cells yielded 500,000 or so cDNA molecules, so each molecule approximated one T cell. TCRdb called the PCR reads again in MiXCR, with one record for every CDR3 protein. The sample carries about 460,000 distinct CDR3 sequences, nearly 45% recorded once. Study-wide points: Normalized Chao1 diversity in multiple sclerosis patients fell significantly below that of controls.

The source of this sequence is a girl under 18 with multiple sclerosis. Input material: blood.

CDR3 amino acids: CSASPRARDDNEQFF. The CDR3, as DNA: TGCAGTGCTTCTCCCCGGGCGCGGGACGACAATGAGCAGTTCTTC. The V and J genes are TRBV20-1 and TRBJ2-1; D is perhaps TRBD2 (6 bases). V was shortened by 5 bases and J by 5 bases, with 19 bases between the two germline ends. The germline V gene encodes CDR1 DFQATT and CDR2 SNEGSKA (reference sequence). CDR3 length: 15 residues.